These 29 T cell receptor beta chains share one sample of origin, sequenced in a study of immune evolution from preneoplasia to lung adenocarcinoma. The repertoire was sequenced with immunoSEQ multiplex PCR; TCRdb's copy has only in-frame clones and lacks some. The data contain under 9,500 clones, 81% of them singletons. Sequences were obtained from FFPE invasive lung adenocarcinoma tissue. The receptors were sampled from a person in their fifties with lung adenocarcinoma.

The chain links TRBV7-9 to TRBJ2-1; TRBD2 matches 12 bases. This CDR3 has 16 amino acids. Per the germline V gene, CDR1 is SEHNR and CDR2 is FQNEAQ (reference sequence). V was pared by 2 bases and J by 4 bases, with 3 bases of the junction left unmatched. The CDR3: CASSLPGLAGYNEQFF. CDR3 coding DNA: TGTGCCAGCAGCTTACCCGGACTAGCGGGGTACAATGAGCAGTTCTTC. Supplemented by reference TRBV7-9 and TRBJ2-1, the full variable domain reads DTGVSQNPRHKITKRGQNVTFRCDPISEHNRLYWYRQTLGQGPEFLTYFQNEAQLEKSRLLSDRFSAERPKGSFSTLEIQRTEQGDSAMYLCASSLPGLAGYNEQFFGPGTRLTVL.

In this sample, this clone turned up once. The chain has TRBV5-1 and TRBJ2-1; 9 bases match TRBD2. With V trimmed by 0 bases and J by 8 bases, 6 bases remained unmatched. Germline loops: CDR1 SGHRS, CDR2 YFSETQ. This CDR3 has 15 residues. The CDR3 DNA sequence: TGCGCCAGCAGCTTGGGGAGCGGGGGGCTCGATGAGCAGTTCTTC. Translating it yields CASSLGSGGLDEQFF.

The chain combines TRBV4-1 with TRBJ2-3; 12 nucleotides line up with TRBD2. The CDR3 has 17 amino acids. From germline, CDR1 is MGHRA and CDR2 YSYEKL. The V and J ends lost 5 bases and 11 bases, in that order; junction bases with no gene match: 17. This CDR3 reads CASSSGLAGAGGVMQYF. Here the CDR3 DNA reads TGCGCCAGCAGCTCGGGACTAGCGGGCGCCGGGGGGGTGATGCAGTATTTT.

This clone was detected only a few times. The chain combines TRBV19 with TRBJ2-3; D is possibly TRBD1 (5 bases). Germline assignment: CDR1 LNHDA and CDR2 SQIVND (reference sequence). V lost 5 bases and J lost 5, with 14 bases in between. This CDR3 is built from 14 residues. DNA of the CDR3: TGTGCCAGTAGTGCCAATCCTCAGGGAGATACGCAGTATTTT. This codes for CASSANPQGDTQYF.

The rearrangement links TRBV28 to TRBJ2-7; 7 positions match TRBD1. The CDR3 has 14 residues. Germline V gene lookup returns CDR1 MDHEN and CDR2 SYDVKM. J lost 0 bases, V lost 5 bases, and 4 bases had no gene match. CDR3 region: CASSETGSSYEQYF. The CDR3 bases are TGTGCCAGCAGTGAGACAGGGTCCTCCTACGAGCAGTACTTC.

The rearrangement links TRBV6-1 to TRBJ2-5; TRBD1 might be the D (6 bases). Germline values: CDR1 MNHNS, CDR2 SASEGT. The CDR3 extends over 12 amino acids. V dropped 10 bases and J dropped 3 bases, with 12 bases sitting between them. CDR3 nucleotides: TGTGCCACAACGACAGGAGAAGAGACCCAGTACTTC. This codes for CATTTGEETQYF.

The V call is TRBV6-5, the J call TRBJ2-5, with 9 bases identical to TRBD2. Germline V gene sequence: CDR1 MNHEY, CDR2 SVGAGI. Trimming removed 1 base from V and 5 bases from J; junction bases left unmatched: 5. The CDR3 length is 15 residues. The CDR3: CASSYWAGGPETQYF. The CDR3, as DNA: TGTGCCAGCAGTTACTGGGCGGGAGGGCCGGAGACCCAGTACTTC.

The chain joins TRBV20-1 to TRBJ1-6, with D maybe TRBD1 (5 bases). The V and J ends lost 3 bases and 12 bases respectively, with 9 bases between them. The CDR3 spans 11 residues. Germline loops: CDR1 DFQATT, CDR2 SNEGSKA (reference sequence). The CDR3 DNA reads TGCAGTGCTAGGGACGGGGGACCCCTCCACTTT. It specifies CSARDGGPLHF.

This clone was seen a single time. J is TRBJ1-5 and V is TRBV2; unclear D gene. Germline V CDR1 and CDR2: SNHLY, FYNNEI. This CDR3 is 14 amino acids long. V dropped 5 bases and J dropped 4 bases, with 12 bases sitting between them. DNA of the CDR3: TGTGCCAGCAGTCAATCCGACTGGAATCAGCCCCAGCATTTT. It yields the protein CASSQSDWNQPQHF. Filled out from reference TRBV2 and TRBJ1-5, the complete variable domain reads EPEVTQTPSHQVTQMGQEVILRCVPISNHLYFYWYRQILGQKVEFLVSFYNNEISEKSEIFDDQFSVERPDGSNFTLKIRSTKLEDSAMYFCASSQSDWNQPQHFGDGTRLSIL.

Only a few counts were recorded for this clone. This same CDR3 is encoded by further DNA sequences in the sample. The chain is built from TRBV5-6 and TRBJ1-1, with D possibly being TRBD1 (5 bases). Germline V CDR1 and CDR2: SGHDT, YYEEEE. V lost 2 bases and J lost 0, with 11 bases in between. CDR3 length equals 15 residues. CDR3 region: CASSFSDRLNTEAFF. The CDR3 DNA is TGTGCCAGCAGCTTCTCCGACAGACTGAACACTGAAGCTTTCTTT.

In DNA, the CDR3 is TGTGCCAGCCGCGTCAAGTCAGATACGCAGTATTTT. This codes for CASRVKSDTQYF. The V gene is TRBV11-3, the J gene TRBJ2-3, with D hard to call. The germline CDR1 and CDR2 sequences are SGHNT and YENEEA. V lost 8 bases to trimming and J lost 4 bases, with 10 bases between them. This CDR3 has 12 amino acids. Based on the CDR3 plus reference TRBV11-3 and TRBJ2-3, the full variable domain is EAGVVQSPRYKIIEKKQPVAFWCNPISGHNTLYWYLQNLGQGPELLIRYENEEAVDDSQLPKDRFSAERLKGVDSTLKIQPAELGDSAVYLCASRVKSDTQYFGPGTRLTVL.

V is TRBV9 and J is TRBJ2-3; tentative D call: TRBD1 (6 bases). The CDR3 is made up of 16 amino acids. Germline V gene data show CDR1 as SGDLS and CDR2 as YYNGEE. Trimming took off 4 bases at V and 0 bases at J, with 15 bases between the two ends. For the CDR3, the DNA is TGTGCCAGCAGCAGTTCCGGGACACTCAGCACAGATACGCAGTATTTT. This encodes CASSSSGTLSTDTQYF.

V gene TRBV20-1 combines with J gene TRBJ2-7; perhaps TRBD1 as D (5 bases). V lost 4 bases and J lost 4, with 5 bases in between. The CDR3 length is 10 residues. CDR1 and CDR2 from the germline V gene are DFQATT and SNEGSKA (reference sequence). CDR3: CSAKGYEQYF. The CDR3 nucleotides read TGCAGTGCTAAGGGGTACGAGCAGTACTTC.

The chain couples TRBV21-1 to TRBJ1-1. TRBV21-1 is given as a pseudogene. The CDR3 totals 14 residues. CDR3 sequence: CASSKSRGPQAAFF. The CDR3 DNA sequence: TGTGCCAGCAGCAAATCAAGGGGACCCCAAGCGGCTTTCTTT.

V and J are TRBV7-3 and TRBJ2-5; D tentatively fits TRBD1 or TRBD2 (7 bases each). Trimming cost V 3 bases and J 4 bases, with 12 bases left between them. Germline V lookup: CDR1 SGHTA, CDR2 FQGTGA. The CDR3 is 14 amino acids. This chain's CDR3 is CASSFQGGGETQYF. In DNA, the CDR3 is TGTGCCAGCAGCTTTCAGGGGGGGGGAGAGACCCAGTACTTC.

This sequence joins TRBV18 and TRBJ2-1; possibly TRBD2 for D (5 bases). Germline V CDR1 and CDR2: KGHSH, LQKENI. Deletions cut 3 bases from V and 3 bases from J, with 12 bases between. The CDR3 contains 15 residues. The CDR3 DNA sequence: TGTGCCAGCTCACCGGACTCATCCGTCTACAATGAGCAGTTCTTC. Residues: CASSPDSSVYNEQFF.

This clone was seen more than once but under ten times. The CDR3 protein is CASSLLVAGGSPKSYEQYF. Here the CDR3 DNA reads TGTGCCAGCAGCTTGCTTGTAGCGGGAGGGTCCCCGAAGAGTTACGAGCAGTACTTC. The chain employs TRBV5-4 and TRBJ2-7; 11 bases map to TRBD2. Germline loops: CDR1 SGHNT, CDR2 YYREEE (reference sequence). This CDR3 has 19 amino acids. J was trimmed by 4 bases and V by 1 base; bases with no gene match: 16.

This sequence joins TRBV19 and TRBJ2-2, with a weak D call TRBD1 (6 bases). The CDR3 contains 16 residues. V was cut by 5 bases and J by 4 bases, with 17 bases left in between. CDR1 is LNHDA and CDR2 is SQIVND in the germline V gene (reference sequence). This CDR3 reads CASSPRPGQITGELFF. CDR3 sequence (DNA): TGTGCCAGTAGTCCAAGGCCGGGACAAATCACCGGGGAGCTGTTTTTT.

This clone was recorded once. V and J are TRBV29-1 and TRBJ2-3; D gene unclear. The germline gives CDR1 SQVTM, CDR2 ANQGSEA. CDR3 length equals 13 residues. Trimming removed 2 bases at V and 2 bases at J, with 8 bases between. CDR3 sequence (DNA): TGCAGCGTTGAACTGGGCTCCACAGATACGCAGTATTTT. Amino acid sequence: CSVELGSTDTQYF.

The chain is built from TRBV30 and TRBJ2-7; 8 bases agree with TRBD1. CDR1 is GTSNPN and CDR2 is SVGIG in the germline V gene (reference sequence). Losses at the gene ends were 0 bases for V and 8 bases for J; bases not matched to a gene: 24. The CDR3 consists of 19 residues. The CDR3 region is CAWSVQGGGSNLLRDQQYF. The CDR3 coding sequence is TGTGCCTGGAGTGTACAGGGGGGCGGTTCCAACCTCCTACGAGACCAGCAGTACTTC.

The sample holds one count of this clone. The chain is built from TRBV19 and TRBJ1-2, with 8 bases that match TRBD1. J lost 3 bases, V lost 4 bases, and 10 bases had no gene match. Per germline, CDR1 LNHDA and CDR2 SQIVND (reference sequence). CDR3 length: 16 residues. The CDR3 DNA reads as TGTGCCAGTAGTACCATTACAGGGGGAACTTACTATGGCTACACCTTC. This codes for CASSTITGGTYYGYTF. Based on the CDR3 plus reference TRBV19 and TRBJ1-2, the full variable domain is DGGITQSPKYLFRKEGQNVTLSCEQNLNHDAMYWYRQDPGQGLRLIYYSQIVNDFQKGDIAEGYSVSREKKESFPLTVTSAQKNPTAFYLCASSTITGGTYYGYTFGSGTRLTVV.

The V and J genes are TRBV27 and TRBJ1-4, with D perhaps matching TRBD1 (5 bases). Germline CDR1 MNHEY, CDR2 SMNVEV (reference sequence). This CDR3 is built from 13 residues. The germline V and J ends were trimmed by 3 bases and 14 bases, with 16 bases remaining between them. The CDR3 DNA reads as TGTGCCAGCAGTTTGTACGGGCAGGGCGCGCTGTTTTTT. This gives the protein CASSLYGQGALFF.

The CDR3 sequence is CASSAHTGNTEAFF. The CDR3 DNA sequence: TGTGCCAGCAGCGCCCATACAGGGAACACTGAAGCTTTCTTT. This chain connects TRBV7-2 to TRBJ1-1; TRBD1 might be the D (5 bases). CDR1 SGHTA and CDR2 FQGNSA come from the germline V gene. Trimming took 5 bases from V and 1 from J, leaving 11 bases between them. The CDR3 length is 14 residues.

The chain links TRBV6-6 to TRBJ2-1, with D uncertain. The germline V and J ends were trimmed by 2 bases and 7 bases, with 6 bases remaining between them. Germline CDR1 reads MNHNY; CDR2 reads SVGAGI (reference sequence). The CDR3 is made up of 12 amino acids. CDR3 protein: CASSYVQNEQFF. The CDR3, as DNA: TGTGCCAGCAGTTACGTACAGAATGAGCAGTTCTTC.

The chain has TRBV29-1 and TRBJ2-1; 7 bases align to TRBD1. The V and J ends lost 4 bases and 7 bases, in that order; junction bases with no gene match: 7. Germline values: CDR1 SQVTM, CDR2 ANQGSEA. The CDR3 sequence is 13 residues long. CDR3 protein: CSVVRGWRNEQFF. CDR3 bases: TGCAGCGTTGTCAGGGGGTGGCGAAATGAGCAGTTCTTC.

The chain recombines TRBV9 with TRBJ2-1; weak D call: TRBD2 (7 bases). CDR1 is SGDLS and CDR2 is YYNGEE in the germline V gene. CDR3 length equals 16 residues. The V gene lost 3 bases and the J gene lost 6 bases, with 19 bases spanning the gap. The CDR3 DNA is TGTGCCAGCAGCGAGTTCCTTAGGGGGGGGACCAATGAGCAGTTCTTC. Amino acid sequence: CASSEFLRGGTNEQFF.

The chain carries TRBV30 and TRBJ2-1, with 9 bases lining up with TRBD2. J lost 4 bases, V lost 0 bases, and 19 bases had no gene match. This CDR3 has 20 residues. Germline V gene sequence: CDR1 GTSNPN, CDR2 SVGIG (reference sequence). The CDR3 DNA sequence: TGTGCCTGGAGTGTATCGGCTAGCGGGACATCTTTTAGGGCTTACAATGAGCAGTTCTTC. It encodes CAWSVSASGTSFRAYNEQFF. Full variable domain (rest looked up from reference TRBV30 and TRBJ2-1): SQTIHQWPATLVQPVGSPLSLECTVEGTSNPNLYWYRQAAGRGLQLLFYSVGIGQISSEVPQNLSASRPQDRQFILSSKKLLLSDSGFYLCAWSVSASGTSFRAYNEQFFGPGTRLTVL.

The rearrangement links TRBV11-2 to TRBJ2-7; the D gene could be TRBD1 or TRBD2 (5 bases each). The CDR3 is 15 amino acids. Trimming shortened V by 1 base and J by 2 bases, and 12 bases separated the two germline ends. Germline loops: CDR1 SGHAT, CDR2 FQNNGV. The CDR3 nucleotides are TGTGCCAGCAGCTTAGGGGGGTCTAACCCCTACGAGCAGTACTTC. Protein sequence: CASSLGGSNPYEQYF.

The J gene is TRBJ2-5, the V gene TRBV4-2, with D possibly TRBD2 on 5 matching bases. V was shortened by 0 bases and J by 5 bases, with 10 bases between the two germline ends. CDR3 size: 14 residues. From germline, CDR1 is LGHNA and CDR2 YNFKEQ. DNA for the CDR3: TGTGCCAGCAGCCAAGAACTCAAGCGGGAGACCCAGTACTTC. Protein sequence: CASSQELKRETQYF.